Listed here are 7 T cell receptor beta chains from one sample, sequenced in a study of regulatory dendritic cells for organ transplantation. Sequencing used immunoSEQ multiplex PCR; TCRdb keeps in-frame clones, though not all of them. Seen here are about 28,000 clones, less than 85% observed once, and the top ten hold 0.4% to 0.45%. The specimen was naive CD8+ T cells from blood. The subset denotes: CD45RA+ naive T cells. The receptors were gathered from a human donor in good health.

This chain uses TRBV7-9 with TRBJ1-4; 8 bases match TRBD1. Trimming cost V 8 bases and J 5 bases; bases outside gene matches: 1. CDR1 and CDR2 from the germline V gene are SEHNR and FQNEAQ (reference sequence). This CDR3 has 12 residues. CDR3 region: CASGQGNEKLFF. For the CDR3, the DNA is TGTGCCAGCGGACAGGGAAATGAAAAACTGTTTTTT.

This sequence joins TRBV6-6 and TRBJ2-1; D remains unclear. The CDR3 covers 12 residues. Trimming removed 11 bases from V and 8 bases from J, with 16 bases in between. CDR1 is MNHNY, CDR2 SVGAGI, per germline (reference sequence). The CDR3 nucleotides read TGTGCCTCTGGGCCGAAGTACTATGAGCAGTTCTTC. Translated: CASGPKYYEQFF.

V usage is TRBV11-2 and J usage is TRBJ2-7; 7 nucleotides match TRBD1. The junction had 6 bases not matched to a gene; V was cut back by 6 bases and J by 4 bases. Germline CDR1 reads SGHAT; CDR2 reads FQNNGV. The CDR3 contains 13 residues. The CDR3 is CASSFGTEYEQYF. The CDR3 DNA is TGTGCCAGCAGTTTCGGGACAGAGTACGAGCAGTACTTC.

The gene calls are TRBV9 and TRBJ2-1, with a weak D call TRBD2 (7 bases). Trimming stripped 0 bases from V and 7 bases from J, with 11 bases between. The CDR3 sequence is 14 residues long. Germline assignment: CDR1 SGDLS and CDR2 YYNGEE. CDR3 sequence: CASSVGGGRNEQFF. CDR3 bases: TGTGCCAGCAGCGTAGGGGGGGGGCGGAATGAGCAGTTCTTC. Full variable domain (remainder filled in from reference TRBV9 and TRBJ2-1): DSGVTQTPKHLITATGQRVTLRCSPRSGDLSVYWYQQSLDQGLQFLIQYYNGEERAKGNILERFSAQQFPDLHSELNLSSLELGDSALYFCASSVGGGRNEQFFGPGTRLTVL.

The chain uses TRBV6-5 and TRBJ1-1; 10 bases line up with TRBD1. Unmatched junction bases numbered 7, after V lost 6 bases and J lost 6 bases. The CDR3 is made up of 14 amino acids. Per germline, CDR1 MNHEY and CDR2 SVGAGI. CDR3 protein: CASRAGTGAPEAFF. In DNA, the CDR3 is TGTGCCAGCAGGGCCGGGACAGGGGCCCCTGAAGCTTTCTTT.

The table lists this clone with a count of one. The V gene is TRBV4-3, the J gene TRBJ1-1, with 11 positions matching TRBD1. The CDR3 totals 16 residues. The trim removed 4 bases at V and 4 bases at J, leaving 8 bases unmatched. Germline CDR1 and CDR2: LGHNA and YSLEER. The CDR3 loop is CASSPDLGTGGTEAFF. In DNA form, the CDR3 reads TGCGCCAGCAGCCCAGATCTCGGGACAGGGGGCACTGAAGCTTTCTTT.

The V and J genes are TRBV5-6 and TRBJ2-5, with D perhaps TRBD2 (6 bases). CDR3 size: 17 residues. Trimming removed 0 bases from V and 4 bases from J, with 19 bases in between. CDR1 SGHDT and CDR2 YYEEEE come from the germline V gene. The CDR3 is CASSLGTTELTGETQYF. The CDR3 region has the DNA TGTGCCAGCAGCTTGGGGACTACCGAACTTACGGGAGAGACCCAGTACTTC. Filled out from reference TRBV5-6 and TRBJ2-5, the complete variable domain reads DAGVTQSPTHLIKTRGQQVTLRCSPKSGHDTVSWYQQALGQGPQFIFQYYEEEERQRGNFPDRFSGHQFPNYSSELNVNALLLGDSALYLCASSLGTTELTGETQYFGPGTRLLVL.